This entry is about one T cell receptor (beta chain). Its antigen is unidentified. Researchers report immunoSEQ v3.0 was run at survey level. Data came from immunoSEQ multiplex PCR; TCRdb stores just in-frame clones and leaves some out. The table has some 27,000 clones, under 85% seen once. This sample is part of a study of long-term antiretroviral therapy in people with HIV. Study observations and caveats: In samples taken after ART, diversity increased but remained below transplant donor control levels. Clones that had undergone expansion before ART prevailed in the repertoire throughout all time points. Viral resistance, ART adherence and therapy changes all lacked available data.

Trimming took 0 bases from V and 7 from J, leaving 5 bases between them. The germline V gene encodes CDR1 SGHKS and CDR2 YYEKEE (reference sequence). The CDR3 runs to 13 residues. The TCR comes from a man aged 25-40 years with HIV. This specimen was unsorted PBMCs, taken 2.1 years after starting antiretroviral therapy. The rearrangement joins TRBV5-5 to TRBJ1-6; D remains unclear. CDR3 loop: CASSLDGNSPLHF. DNA for the CDR3: TGTGCCAGCAGCTTGGACGGGAATTCACCCCTCCACTTT. Full variable domain (rest looked up from reference TRBV5-5 and TRBJ1-6): DAGVTQSPTHLIKTRGQQVTLRCSPISGHKSVSWYQQVLGQGPQFIFQYYEKEERGRGNFPDRFSARQFPNYSSELNVNALLLGDSALYLCASSLDGNSPLHFGNGTRLTVT.